This entry lists 6 T cell receptor beta chains sequenced from one sample in a study of Tregs in tolerant kidney transplant recipients (dated by TCRdb to between 2018 and 2020). The transplants used related donors along with nonmyeloablative bone marrow transplantation, and in the human trials mixed chimerism was transient. Receptors were amplified or captured by the immunoSEQ multiplex PCR assay. TCRdb's version of the immuneACCESS table is confined to in-frame rearrangements and falls short of the full clone set. An unresolved V gene accounts for under half of the shortfall where checked; the remainder is of unknown origin. The sample records 90,000 or so clones, approximately 93% of which are singletons. Of the sample, about 1.5% falls within the top ten clones. The sequencing here drew on CD4+ T cells from blood (PBMCs), taken 12 months after the transplant. The receptors derive from a human patient who received a combined kidney and bone marrow transplant. After a transplant, the donor of the graft may account for some T cells.

V usage is TRBV10-3 and J usage is TRBJ2-1; 9 nucleotides match TRBD2. The junction had 5 bases not matched to a gene; V was cut back by 4 bases and J by 10 bases. The CDR3 consists of 13 residues. CDR1 ENHRY and CDR2 SYGVKD come from the germline V gene. The CDR3 DNA follows: TGTGCCATCAGTGTCACGACTAGCGGAGAGCAGTTCTTC. Translating it yields CAISVTTSGEQFF.

The chain employs TRBV5-1 and TRBJ2-2; D is undetermined. The CDR3 length is 12 residues. Germline-derived CDR1 and CDR2 are SGHRS and YFSETQ. Trimming took 0 bases from V and 7 from J, leaving 4 bases between them. The CDR3 sequence: CASSLDSGELFF. The DNA of the CDR3 is TGCGCCAGCAGCTTGGACAGCGGGGAGCTGTTTTTT. The whole variable domain, remainder taken from reference TRBV5-1 and TRBJ2-2, is KAGVTQTPRYLIKTRGQQVTLSCSPISGHRSVSWYQQTPGQGLQFLFEYFSETQRNKGNFPGRFSGRQFSNSRSEMNVSTLELGDSALYLCASSLDSGELFFGEGSRLTVL.

The chain recombines TRBV25-1 with TRBJ1-5; D possibly corresponds to TRBD1 (5 bases). V lost 6 bases and J 8 bases, leaving 11 bases between the germline ends. From germline, CDR1 is MGHDK and CDR2 SYGVNS. This CDR3 has 12 amino acids. DNA for the CDR3: TGTGCCAGCAGGGGCGGCAGGGAGCCCCAGCATTTT. Translating it yields CASRGGREPQHF.

This clone has only one observation. The chain joins TRBV4-1 to TRBJ2-7; 8 nucleotides match TRBD2. CDR1 and CDR2 (germline): MGHRA, YSYEKL. There are 18 residues in the CDR3. The trim removed 1 base at V and 6 bases at J, leaving 17 bases unmatched. The CDR3 coding sequence is TGCGCCAGCAGCCAAGGACTAGCGCGGACGGGAGCGGGGTTCGAGCAGTACTTC. Translation gives CASSQGLARTGAGFEQYF.

The rearrangement joins TRBV6-5 to TRBJ1-2; TRBD1 agrees at 7 bases. The CDR3 is 13 residues long. Germline assignment: CDR1 MNHEY and CDR2 SVGAGI. Trimming at V came to 6 bases and at J to 4 bases, leaving 5 bases not matched to a gene. The DNA for the CDR3 is TGTGCCAGCAGAGTACAGGGGACCTATGGCTACACCTTC. Translation gives CASRVQGTYGYTF.

This chain links TRBV30 with TRBJ1-1, with TRBD1 as a possible D gene (5 bases). Germline CDR1 reads GTSNPN; CDR2 reads SVGIG (reference sequence). V dropped 0 bases and J dropped 6 bases, with 11 bases sitting between them. The CDR3 runs to 13 residues. Written as DNA, the CDR3 is TGTGCCTGGAGTGTAGGCAGGGCGGCTGAAGCTTTCTTT. Residues: CAWSVGRAAEAFF. The full variable domain, with the rest looked up from reference TRBV30 and TRBJ1-1, is SQTIHQWPATLVQPVGSPLSLECTVEGTSNPNLYWYRQAAGRGLQLLFYSVGIGQISSEVPQNLSASRPQDRQFILSSKKLLLSDSGFYLCAWSVGRAAEAFFGQGTRLTVV.